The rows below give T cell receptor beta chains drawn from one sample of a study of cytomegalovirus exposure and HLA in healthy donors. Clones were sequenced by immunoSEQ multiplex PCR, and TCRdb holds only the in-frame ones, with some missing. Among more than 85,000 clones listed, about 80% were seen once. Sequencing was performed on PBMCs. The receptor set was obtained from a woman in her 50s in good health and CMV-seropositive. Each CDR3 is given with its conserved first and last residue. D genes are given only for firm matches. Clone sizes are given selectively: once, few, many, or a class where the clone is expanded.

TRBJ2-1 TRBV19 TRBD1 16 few TGTGCCAGTAGTATAGACACAGGGGGCTCCTACAATGAGCAGTTCTTC CASSIDTGGSYNEQFF
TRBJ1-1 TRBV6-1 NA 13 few TGTGCCAGCAGAGACTATATGAACACTGAAGCTTTCTTT CASRDYMNTEAFF
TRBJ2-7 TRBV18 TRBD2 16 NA TGTGCCAGCTCACCGGAGACAGCGGGAGGTGGCTACGAGCAGTACTTC CASSPETAGGGYEQYF
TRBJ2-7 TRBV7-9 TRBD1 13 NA TGTGCCAGCAGCCGGGGACAGGCCTACGAGCAGTACTTC CASSRGQAYEQYF
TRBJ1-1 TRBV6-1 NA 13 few TGTGCCAGCAGGCTCAGGATTCTCGGTGAAGCTTTCTTT CASRLRILGEAFF
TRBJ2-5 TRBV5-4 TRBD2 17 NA TGTGCCAGCAGCTCCTATAGCGGGGGGGCCTCGGAGGAGACCCAGTACTTC CASSSYSGGASEETQYF
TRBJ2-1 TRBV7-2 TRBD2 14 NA TGTGCCAGCAAGACTAGCGGGGGACACAATGAGCAGTTCTTC CASKTSGGHNEQFF
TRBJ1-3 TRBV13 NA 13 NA TGTGCCAGCAGCTTAGGCCTCGATGCACGGGTGTATTTT CASSLGLDARVYF
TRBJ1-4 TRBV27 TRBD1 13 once TGTGCCAGTTCAGGGGGGACCTATGAAAAACTGTTTTTT CASSGGTYEKLFF
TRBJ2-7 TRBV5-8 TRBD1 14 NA TGTGCCAGCAGCCTGACAGGGGTCTCCTACGAGCAGTACTTC CASSLTGVSYEQYF
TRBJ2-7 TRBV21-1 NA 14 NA TGTGCCAGCAGCAAAGCCGCGGGAGAAGAAGAGCAGTACTTC CASSKAAGEEEQYF
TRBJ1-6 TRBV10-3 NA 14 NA TGTGCCTCCAGGGCGGGGGGTGAAGGTTCACCCCTCCACTTT CASRAGGEGSPLHF
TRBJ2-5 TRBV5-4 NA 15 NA TGTGCCAGCAGCTTGGTAACGACGGGAGAAGAGACCCAGTACTTC CASSLVTTGEETQYF
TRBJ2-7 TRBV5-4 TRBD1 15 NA TGTGCCAGCAGCCCGGGGACAGGGCCTGACTACGAGCAGTACTTC CASSPGTGPDYEQYF
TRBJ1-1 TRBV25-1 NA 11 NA TGTGCCAGCAGTAGGGGCACTGAAGCTTTCTTT CASSRGTEAFF
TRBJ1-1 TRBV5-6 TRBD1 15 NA TGTGCCAGCAGCTTTCCCGGGACAGGGCACACTGAAGCTTTCTTT CASSFPGTGHTEAFF
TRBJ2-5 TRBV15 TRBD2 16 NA TGTGCCACCAGCAGAAGGACTAGCGGGGGTGAAGAGACCCAGTACTTC CATSRRTSGGEETQYF
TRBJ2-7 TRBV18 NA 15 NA TGTGCCAGCTCACCCACAGGTTCCGGGAGCTACGAGCAGTACTTC CASSPTGSGSYEQYF
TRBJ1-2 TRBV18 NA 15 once TGTGCCAGCTCACCAACGATGGCTTCTAACTATGGCTACACCTTC CASSPTMASNYGYTF
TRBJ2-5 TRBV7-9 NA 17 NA TGTGCCAGCAGCTTAGATCGTAGTGTGGCTAGCCGGGAGACCCAGTACTTC CASSLDRSVASRETQYF
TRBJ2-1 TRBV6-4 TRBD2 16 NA TGTGCCAGCAGTCCTTCCTTGCTAGCGGTAAACAATGAGCAGTTCTTC CASSPSLLAVNNEQFF
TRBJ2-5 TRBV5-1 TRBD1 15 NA TGCGCCAGCAGCCGAGGGACAGGGTCCGAAGAGACCCAGTACTTC CASSRGTGSEETQYF
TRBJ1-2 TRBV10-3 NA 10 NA TGTGCCATCGGAGGGGATGGCTACACCTTC CAIGGDGYTF
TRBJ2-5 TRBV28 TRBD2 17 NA TGTGCCAGCAGTTTACTGAGCGGGGGACATAATAAAGAGACCCAGTACTTC CASSLLSGGHNKETQYF
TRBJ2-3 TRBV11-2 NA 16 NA TGTGCCAGCAGCTTAGAGGGCAGGGGTGGCACAGATACGCAGTATTTT CASSLEGRGGTDTQYF
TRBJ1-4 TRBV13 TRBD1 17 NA TGTGCCAGCAGCTCGTCCCGGGACAGGGGGCGGAATGAAAAACTGTTTTTT CASSSSRDRGRNEKLFF
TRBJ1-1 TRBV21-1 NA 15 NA TGTGCCAGCAGCAAAGGAGCGGTAGGTATTATTGAAGCTTTCTTT CASSKGAVGIIEAFF
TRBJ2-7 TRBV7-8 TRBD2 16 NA TGTGCCAGCAGCTTAGCGTCGGGGGGGCGGGGTGACGAGCAGTACTTC CASSLASGGRGDEQYF
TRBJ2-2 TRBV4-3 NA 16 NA TGCGCCAGCAGCCAAGGTATTAGCGGTGACACCGGGGAGCTGTTTTTT CASSQGISGDTGELFF
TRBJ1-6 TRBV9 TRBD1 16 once TGTGCCAGCAGCGATGACAGGGGTAGCTATAATTCACCCCTCCACTTT CASSDDRGSYNSPLHF
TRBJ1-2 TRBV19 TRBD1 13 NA TGTGCCACTAACAGGGGGCGCGACTATGGCTACACCTTC CATNRGRDYGYTF
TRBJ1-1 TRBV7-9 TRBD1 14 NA TGTGCCAGCAGCCTGACAGGGAGTAACACTGAAGCTTTCTTT CASSLTGSNTEAFF
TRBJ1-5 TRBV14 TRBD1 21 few TGTGCCAGCAGCCAAGAGGAACTGCGACAGGGGGCTAACCGGCTCAATCAGCCCCAGCATTTT CASSQEELRQGANRLNQPQHF
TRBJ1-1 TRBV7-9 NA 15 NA TGTGCCAGCAGCTTAGCTGGGCCGAAGAACACTGAAGCTTTCTTT CASSLAGPKNTEAFF
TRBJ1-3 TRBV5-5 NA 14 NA TGTGCCAGCAACCGGGGGGAGTACGGAAACACCATATATTTT CASNRGEYGNTIYF
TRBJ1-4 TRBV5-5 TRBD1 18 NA TGTGCCAGCAGCTTGGTCAGGACAGGGTTATTGGGGAATGAAAAACTGTTTTTT CASSLVRTGLLGNEKLFF
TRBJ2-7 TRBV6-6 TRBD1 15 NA TGTGCCAGCAGTTACTCCCGACAGGGGGCATGGGAGCAGTACTTC CASSYSRQGAWEQYF